Listed here are 29 T cell receptor beta chains from one sample, sequenced in a study of technical replicates of blood from a handful of donors. The repertoire was sequenced with immunoSEQ multiplex PCR; TCRdb's copy has only in-frame clones and lacks some. Counted here are about 80,000 clones, 97% occurring once; the ten biggest clones make up less than 0.2%. The sample was T cells isolated from PBMCs. The receptor set was obtained from a human donor in good health.

The chain has TRBV6-6 and TRBJ2-6, with no clear D. The CDR3 loop spans 15 amino acids. Germline V gene lookup returns CDR1 MNHNY and CDR2 SVGAGI (reference sequence). The V end was cut by 2 bases, the J end by 1 base, with 6 bases between. CDR3 protein: CASSYEWSGANVLTF. The DNA of the CDR3 is TGTGCCAGCAGTTACGAGTGGTCTGGGGCCAACGTCCTGACTTTC.

The chain carries TRBV6-6 and TRBJ1-1; a possible D gene is TRBD1 (6 bases). Trimming cost V 5 bases and J 0 bases, with 10 bases left between them. Germline lookup yields CDR1 MNHNY and CDR2 SVGAGI (reference sequence). The CDR3 runs to 14 residues. The CDR3 DNA reads TGTGCCAGCAGTGGACAGCTCATGAACACTGAAGCTTTCTTT. The encoded protein is CASSGQLMNTEAFF.

V gene TRBV6-5 combines with J gene TRBJ2-3; the D gene is possibly TRBD2 (5 bases). In germline, CDR1 is MNHEY, CDR2 SVGAGI. Between the trimmed V and J ends, which lost 2 bases and 0 bases, there was a span of 9 bases. This CDR3 spans 15 amino acids. The CDR3: CASSYLAASTDTQYF. As DNA, the CDR3 is TGTGCCAGCAGTTACCTAGCAGCTAGCACAGATACGCAGTATTTT.

The rearrangement joins TRBV4-1 to TRBJ2-7; 8 bases map to TRBD2. This CDR3 is 15 amino acids long. After removal of 3 bases from V and 2 bases from J, the junction contained 6 bases not matched to a gene. CDR1 and CDR2 from the germline V gene are MGHRA and YSYEKL. As DNA, the CDR3 is TGCGCCAGCAGCCAGCCACGGGAGGGGCCCTACGAGCAGTACTTC. Translation gives CASSQPREGPYEQYF.

V gene TRBV25-1 combines with J gene TRBJ1-2; D unresolved. With 4 bases removed from V and 7 bases from J, the gap between germline ends came to 16 bases. This CDR3 has 14 amino acids. Per germline, CDR1 MGHDK and CDR2 SYGVNS. The CDR3 protein is CASSGLSFGGGYTF. The CDR3, as DNA: TGTGCCAGCAGTGGTCTTAGTTTTGGAGGTGGCTACACCTTC.

This clone was recorded only once. This chain joins TRBV5-6 and TRBJ1-5; D is unresolved. V gave up 1 base and J gave up 3 bases, with 8 bases separating them. This CDR3 has 14 amino acids. Germline V gene data show CDR1 as SGHDT and CDR2 as YYEEEE. CDR3 DNA: TGTGCCAGCAGCTTGTCCAGGTACAATCAGCCCCAGCATTTT. Translation gives CASSLSRYNQPQHF.

The rearrangement uses TRBV2 and TRBJ1-2; D possibly corresponds to TRBD1 (5 bases). CDR1 SNHLY and CDR2 FYNNEI come from the germline V gene. The CDR3 has 14 amino acids. Trimming stripped 5 bases from V and 7 bases from J, with 17 bases between. The chain's CDR3 is CASSPGTSSGGYTF. The DNA for the CDR3 is TGTGCCAGCAGTCCCGGGACTAGCTCCGGTGGCTACACCTTC.

This chain links TRBV28 with TRBJ2-7, with TRBD1 matching over 10 bases. J gave up 10 bases and V 6 bases, and 9 bases lay outside the gene matches. Germline V lookup: CDR1 MDHEN, CDR2 SYDVKM. CDR3 length equals 13 residues. CDR3 sequence: CASSLGTGDFQYF. CDR3 sequence (DNA): TGTGCCAGCAGCCTAGGGACAGGGGATTTTCAGTACTTC. Combining the CDR3 with reference TRBV28 and TRBJ2-7 gives the whole variable domain DVKVTQSSRYLVKRTGEKVFLECVQDMDHENMFWYRQDPGLGLRLIYFSYDVKMKEKGDIPEGYSVSREKKERFSLILESASTNQTSMYLCASSLGTGDFQYFGPGTRLTVT.

The rearrangement uses TRBV2 and TRBJ2-5; TRBD1 is a possible D gene (6 bases). From germline, CDR1 is SNHLY and CDR2 FYNNEI. The CDR3 is 12 amino acids. Deletions cut 11 bases from V and 5 bases from J, with 15 bases between. Here the CDR3 DNA reads TGTGCCGGCCTGGACAGCCATGAGACCCAGTACTTC. Translating gives CAGLDSHETQYF.

This clone was seen just once. This rearrangement joins TRBV7-9 to TRBJ2-5; 12 bases map to TRBD2. The CDR3 is 19 amino acids. V dropped 1 base and J dropped 2; count of bases not matched to a gene: 11. Germline V gene data show CDR1 as SEHNR and CDR2 as FQNEAQ (reference sequence). CDR3 DNA: TGTGCCAGCAGCTTAGAGGTCGCTAGCGGGAGGGCTCCTCAAGAGACCCAGTACTTC. This encodes CASSLEVASGRAPQETQYF.

The genes are TRBV6-5 and TRBJ1-2; D ambiguous. Deletions cut 6 bases from V and 8 bases from J, with 16 bases between. The CDR3 length is 13 residues. CDR1 and CDR2 from the germline V gene are MNHEY and SVGAGI. The CDR3 region is CASRPTLLRGYTF. The CDR3, as DNA: TGTGCCAGCAGACCTACTCTCCTCCGAGGCTACACCTTC.

This rearrangement joins TRBV7-7 to TRBJ2-1; D may be TRBD2 (5 bases). The germline CDR1 and CDR2 sequences are SSHAT and FNYEAQ (reference sequence). The ends were cut back, 6 bases at V and 4 bases at J, with 13 bases in the middle. This CDR3 spans 14 amino acids. The CDR3 nucleotides are TGTGCCAGCAGTAGGGCAGGAGGTTACAATGAGCAGTTCTTC. It codes for CASSRAGGYNEQFF.

The chain couples TRBV4-1 to TRBJ2-7; TRBD2 aligns across 7 bases. The CDR3 totals 17 residues. Germline lookup yields CDR1 MGHRA and CDR2 YSYEKL. V was clipped by 0 bases and J by 2 bases; unmatched bases: 10. CDR3 sequence (DNA): TGCGCCAGCAGCCAAGAGAAAGGCGGGGGTTCGACCTACGAGCAGTACTTC. Its translation is CASSQEKGGGSTYEQYF.

This sequence joins TRBV6-1 and TRBJ2-5; 10 positions agree with TRBD2. Trimming took 4 bases from V and 4 from J; bases not matched to a gene: 12. CDR1 and CDR2 (germline): MNHNS, SASEGT. CDR3 size: 17 residues. For the CDR3, the DNA is TGTGCCAGCAGTGGAAGGTCGCTAGCGGGGGCCCTAGAGACCCAGTACTTC. Protein: CASSGRSLAGALETQYF.

The CDR3 region is CASSLGSRYTGELFF. The CDR3 coding sequence is TGTGCCAGCAGCTTGGGGAGCCGCTACACCGGGGAGCTGTTTTTT. The rearrangement links TRBV28 to TRBJ2-2; D is possibly TRBD2 (5 bases). Germline values: CDR1 MDHEN, CDR2 SYDVKM. Trimming pared 6 bases from V and 3 bases from J, leaving 14 bases between. CDR3 length: 15 amino acids.

This chain joins TRBV7-9 and TRBJ2-1; D remains ambiguous. The germline CDR1 and CDR2 sequences are SEHNR and FQNEAQ (reference sequence). CDR3 length: 12 amino acids. V was shortened by 5 bases and J by 4 bases, with 6 bases between the two germline ends. The CDR3 DNA reads as TGTGCCAGCAGCCGTTTTTACAATGAGCAGTTCTTC. This encodes CASSRFYNEQFF.

This chain joins TRBV9 and TRBJ2-5, with 12 bases matching TRBD2. The ends lost 2 bases at V and 4 bases at J; junction bases unmatched: 6. CDR3 length: 16 residues. CDR1 and CDR2 (germline): SGDLS, YYNGEE. The CDR3 loop reads CASSVLRLAGVETQYF. The CDR3 coding sequence is TGTGCCAGCAGCGTTCTGCGACTAGCGGGAGTAGAGACCCAGTACTTC.

CDR3 in amino acids: CASSWGQGLGYTF. The CDR3 nucleotides are TGTGCCAGCAGTTGGGGACAGGGGCTCGGCTACACCTTC. The rearrangement uses TRBV6-5 and TRBJ1-2; TRBD1 matches at 10 bases. The CDR3 is 13 residues long. Germline loops: CDR1 MNHEY, CDR2 SVGAGI. V trimming: 4 bases; J trimming: 8 bases; junction bases outside the gene matches: 4.

The V and J genes are TRBV28 and TRBJ2-5, with D possibly being TRBD2 (7 bases). The germline gives CDR1 MDHEN, CDR2 SYDVKM. Deletions cut 3 bases from V and 5 bases from J, with 13 bases between. The length of the CDR3 is 14 residues. In DNA, the CDR3 is TGTGCCAGCAGTTTGGGGGGGCGTATCGAGACCCAGTACTTC. Encoded protein: CASSLGGRIETQYF.

This clone was observed a single time. The chain employs TRBV19 and TRBJ1-1; D remains ambiguous. V shed 2 bases and J shed 2 bases, with 6 bases lying between them. Germline V lookup: CDR1 LNHDA, CDR2 SQIVND (reference sequence). This CDR3 spans 13 amino acids. The CDR3, as DNA: TGTGCCAGTAGTATACAGGTTAACACTGAAGCTTTCTTT. Protein: CASSIQVNTEAFF. Drawing the rest from reference TRBV19 and TRBJ1-1, the complete variable domain is DGGITQSPKYLFRKEGQNVTLSCEQNLNHDAMYWYRQDPGQGLRLIYYSQIVNDFQKGDIAEGYSVSREKKESFPLTVTSAQKNPTAFYLCASSIQVNTEAFFGQGTRLTVV.

The rearrangement joins TRBV6-1 to TRBJ2-7; maybe TRBD2 (5 bases). The CDR3 has 15 residues. V lost 3 bases and J lost 3, with 15 bases in between. CDR1 is MNHNS, CDR2 SASEGT, per germline. CDR3 bases: TGTGCCAGCAGTGAGCCCGGGAAGAAGAGCTACGAGCAGTACTTC. Translated: CASSEPGKKSYEQYF.

In its sample, this clone was seen once. V gene TRBV5-1 combines with J gene TRBJ2-1, with D maybe TRBD2 (6 bases). The ends were cut back, 3 bases at V and 4 bases at J, with 17 bases in the middle. Germline CDR1 SGHRS, CDR2 YFSETQ. The CDR3 length is 16 residues. CDR3 protein: CASSSRRGAGYNEQFF. In DNA form, the CDR3 reads TGCGCCAGCAGCTCAAGGCGCGGGGCAGGATACAATGAGCAGTTCTTC.

The V call is TRBV7-9, the J call TRBJ2-4; 15 positions match TRBD2. The V gene's germline CDR1 is SEHNR and CDR2 FQNEAQ (reference sequence). This CDR3 region has 16 residues. The ends lost 5 bases at V and 9 bases at J; junction bases unmatched: 8. DNA of the CDR3: TGTGCCAGCAGCGATGGACTAGCGGGGGGGAGGGGCATTCAGTACTTC. It yields the protein CASSDGLAGGRGIQYF.

V is TRBV5-6 and J is TRBJ1-1, with D tentatively TRBD1 (5 bases). CDR1 SGHDT and CDR2 YYEEEE come from the germline V gene. The CDR3 is 15 amino acids. V shed 4 bases and J shed 4 bases, with 17 bases lying between them. The CDR3 protein is CASSLSGIERTEAFF. The CDR3 DNA sequence: TGTGCCAGCAGCCTCTCAGGGATAGAACGCACTGAAGCTTTCTTT. Variable domain in full (rest from reference TRBV5-6 and TRBJ1-1): DAGVTQSPTHLIKTRGQQVTLRCSPKSGHDTVSWYQQALGQGPQFIFQYYEEEERQRGNFPDRFSGHQFPNYSSELNVNALLLGDSALYLCASSLSGIERTEAFFGQGTRLTVV.

The chain joins TRBV11-2 to TRBJ2-3, with 7 bases identical to TRBD2. The CDR3 consists of 18 residues. Germline CDR1 reads SGHAT; CDR2 reads FQNNGV. Germline trimming cut 1 base from V and 0 bases from J; bases unmatched to any gene: 10. The CDR3: CASSLVGSSGISTDTQYF. In DNA form, the CDR3 reads TGTGCCAGCAGCTTAGTCGGTTCCAGCGGGATTAGCACAGATACGCAGTATTTT.

The chain is built from TRBV7-9 and TRBJ1-1; D remains unclear. The CDR3 loop spans 16 amino acids. Germline lookup yields CDR1 SEHNR and CDR2 FQNEAQ (reference sequence). Trimming took off 2 bases at V and 1 base at J, with 14 bases between the two ends. The CDR3 is CASSLFRGVRNTEAFF. CDR3 in DNA: TGTGCCAGCAGCTTATTCCGCGGGGTCAGGAACACTGAAGCTTTCTTT.

The J gene is TRBJ2-4, the V gene TRBV2, with D maybe TRBD2 (5 bases). The V gene lost 4 bases and the J gene lost 0 bases, with 13 bases spanning the gap. Germline V CDR1 and CDR2: SNHLY, FYNNEI. This CDR3 region has 16 residues. The CDR3 DNA follows: TGTGCCAGCAGTGGCCTGGCAGGACTAGCCAAAAACATTCAGTACTTC. Protein sequence: CASSGLAGLAKNIQYF. The variable domain in full, completed from reference TRBV2 and TRBJ2-4, reads EPEVTQTPSHQVTQMGQEVILRCVPISNHLYFYWYRQILGQKVEFLVSFYNNEISEKSEIFDDQFSVERPDGSNFTLKIRSTKLEDSAMYFCASSGLAGLAKNIQYFGAGTRLSVL.

Only one count was recorded for this clone. The gene calls are TRBV27 and TRBJ2-7, with TRBD1 identical over 7 bases. Unmatched junction bases numbered 6, after V lost 9 bases and J lost 7 bases. The CDR3 extends over 11 amino acids. The germline V gene has CDR1 MNHEY and CDR2 SMNVEV (reference sequence). CDR3: CASWDSREQYF. In DNA, the CDR3 is TGTGCCAGTTGGGACAGCAGAGAGCAGTACTTC.

This sequence joins TRBV7-9 and TRBJ1-1, with D perhaps TRBD1 (5 bases). This CDR3 comprises 14 residues. Trimming stripped 2 bases from V and 6 bases from J, with 13 bases between. Germline-derived CDR1 and CDR2 are SEHNR and FQNEAQ (reference sequence). The CDR3 DNA follows: TGTGCCAGCAGCTTATTTGGGGGAGGGTCTGAAGCTTTCTTT. It specifies CASSLFGGGSEAFF.